One T cell receptor beta chain is described in this entry. Its antigen remains unknown. Trimming removed 3 bases from V and 4 bases from J, with 15 bases in between. In germline, CDR1 is SEHNR, CDR2 FQNEAQ (reference sequence). CDR3 size: 15 residues. The data are from a study of cytomegalovirus exposure and HLA in healthy donors. On the study more broadly: Earlier work reported 117 million unique TCR beta sequences from some 180 million T cells. Study-wide results and caveats: As a later analysis revealed, most CMV-associated TCR beta chains appeared HLA-restricted.

60 Vbeta and 13 Jbeta primers were used in PCR. TCRdb's copy holds only in-frame clones and misses some; the assay was immunoSEQ multiplex PCR. The sample lists 140,000 to 150,000 clones; approximately 85% were seen once. Nominal health characterized the donors when sampled, though unrecorded immune exposures were likely. Sequenced sample: PBMCs. The source is a middle-aged woman in good health and CMV-seronegative. This chain links TRBV7-9 with TRBJ1-1, with D possibly matching TRBD1 (6 bases). The DNA of the CDR3 is TGTGCCAGCAGCTTTACAGGGAGCATTGGCACTGAAGCTTTCTTT. Translating it yields CASSFTGSIGTEAFF.